The 4 T cell receptor beta chains below come from one sample, sequenced in a study of regulatory T cells. The study's findings and limits: CD3G-deficient patients' regulatory T cells showed reduced Shannon diversity versus autologous conventional CD4+ and control regulatory cells.

Amplification used 52 TRBV primers and 13 TRBJ primers. Using immunoSEQ multiplex PCR, the repertoire was profiled, and TCRdb retains in-frame clones only, with some absent. Of 950 to 1,200 clones listed, approximately 87% are singletons. No antigens are known for them. Specimen: CD4+ Tregs sorted from blood. These receptors came from a person aged 30-39 years with CD3G deficiency.

The chain combines TRBV6-5 with TRBJ2-1; 9 positions agree with TRBD2. The J segment lost 4 bases and the V segment lost 5 bases, leaving 6 bases of the junction unmatched. The CDR3 contains 15 residues. The germline V gene encodes CDR1 MNHEY and CDR2 SVGAGI. CDR3 coding DNA: TGTGCCAGCAGTCCGACTAGCGGCGGGTACAATGAGCAGTTCTTC. Translated, it gives CASSPTSGGYNEQFF.

This chain links TRBV5-6 with TRBJ2-7; TRBD1 matches 7 bases. CDR3 length equals 13 residues. V lost 1 base, J lost 6 bases, and 4 bases stayed unmatched. CDR1 is SGHDT and CDR2 is YYEEEE in the germline V gene. The CDR3 DNA sequence: TGTGCCAGCAGCTTGTGGACAGGACTCGAGCAGTACTTC. As protein: CASSLWTGLEQYF.

A few counts support this clone. The J gene is TRBJ1-2, the V gene TRBV28; D not certain. Between the trimmed V and J ends, which lost 5 bases and 3 bases, there was a span of 19 bases. Germline lookup yields CDR1 MDHEN and CDR2 SYDVKM. The CDR3 loop spans 16 amino acids. CDR3 sequence: CASSPPRAEAHYGYTF. CDR3 DNA sequence: TGTGCCAGCAGTCCCCCGAGGGCCGAGGCCCACTATGGCTACACCTTC.

The chain links TRBV5-1 to TRBJ2-5; 9 bases fit TRBD2. The CDR3 runs 16 residues. With 0 bases clipped from V and 4 bases from J, the junction kept 7 bases outside the gene matches. Per germline, CDR1 SGHRS and CDR2 YFSETQ. CDR3 sequence: CASSLGIAGDGETQYF. The CDR3 bases are TGCGCCAGCAGCTTGGGTATAGCGGGGGACGGAGAGACCCAGTACTTC.